This passage covers 20 T cell receptor beta chains from one sample sequenced in a study of T cells in Graves' hyperthyroidism and ophthalmopathy. Using RNA transcripts as the source, TCR beta CDR3 regions were amplified. HTBI primers drove first-round RT-PCR of the TCR CDR3. MiXCR was run by TCRdb on the multiplex PCR reads, yielding one entry per CDR3 protein. The sample consists of 250,000 to 350,000 distinct CDR3 sequences, around 16% of them appearing once. The sample consisted of blood. The origin of the receptors is a man aged 30-40 years with Graves' hyperthyroidism.

Turning to this clonotype: A read error may produce the germline difference seen at one junction end. V is TRBV6-6 and J is TRBJ1-5; 7 bases are a match to TRBD1. CDR1 is MNHNY, CDR2 SVGAGI, per germline (reference sequence). The CDR3 sequence is 14 residues long. CDR3 nucleotide sequence: TGTGCCAGCGGTTACAGGGGCAGCAATCAGCCCCAGCATTTT. Protein: CASGYRGSNQPQHF.

J is TRBJ1-3 and V is TRBV18; D is unresolved. Trimming took off 6 bases at V and 0 bases at J, with 15 bases between the two ends. The CDR3 is made up of 16 amino acids. Germline lookup yields CDR1 KGHSH and CDR2 LQKENI. Written as DNA, the CDR3 is TGTGCCAGCTCTCCCACGGTGCAAAGCTCTGGAAACACCATATATTTT. Protein product: CASSPTVQSSGNTIYF.

This clonotype was found a few times. This CDR3 fails to terminate in the conserved phenylalanine or tryptophan, so it likely reflects a read error. V is TRBV12-3 or TRBV12-4 and J is TRBJ2-7; tentatively, D is TRBD1 (6 bases). The CDR3 has 16 amino acids. V dropped 0 bases and J dropped 2 bases, with 14 bases sitting between them. The CDR3 DNA follows: TGTGCCAGCAGTTTAGCGCAGGGAACAGGGACCTACGAGCAGTACCTC. Protein: CASSLAQGTGTYEQYL.

The V call is TRBV12-3 or TRBV12-4, the J call TRBJ2-1, with 8 bases that match TRBD2. With V trimmed by 6 bases and J by 5 bases, 15 bases remained unmatched. The CDR3 totals 17 residues. CDR3 amino acids: CASRLHPALAANNEQFF. CDR3 in DNA: TGTGCCAGCAGACTACATCCGGCACTAGCGGCCAACAATGAGCAGTTCTTC.

This clonotype was seen at least ten times. The rearrangement joins TRBV20-1 to TRBJ1-5, with a tentative D call TRBD1 (5 bases). V was pared by 2 bases and J by 0 bases, with 8 bases between. CDR3 length equals 14 residues. Germline V gene sequence: CDR1 DFQATT, CDR2 SNEGSKA (reference sequence). Here the CDR3 reads CSARQGNSNQPQHF. The CDR3 DNA reads TGCAGTGCTAGACAGGGTAATAGCAATCAGCCCCAGCATTTT.

This clonotype was picked up many times. V usage is TRBV6-6 and J usage is TRBJ2-1; 9 bases fit TRBD1. CDR1 and CDR2 (germline): MNHNY, SVGAGI (reference sequence). This CDR3 is 14 amino acids long. With V trimmed by 0 bases and J by 8 bases, 2 bases remained unmatched. CDR3 region: CASSYSTGGDEQFF. Here the CDR3 DNA reads TGTGCCAGCAGTTACTCTACAGGGGGCGATGAGCAGTTCTTC.

There are many counts of this clonotype. The J gene is TRBJ2-7, the V gene TRBV2; 7 positions match TRBD2. Germline loops: CDR1 SNHLY, CDR2 FYNNEI. The CDR3 has 14 amino acids. J was trimmed by 0 bases and V by 6 bases; bases with no gene match: 5. The CDR3 DNA reads TGTGCCAGCAGCCCGGGAGGCCTCTCCTACGAGCAGTACTTC. Amino acid sequence: CASSPGGLSYEQYF.

There are many counts of this clonotype. This chain links TRBV12-3 or TRBV12-4 with TRBJ1-5; D perhaps matches TRBD1 (5 bases). The CDR3 is made up of 15 amino acids. V was trimmed by 5 bases and J by 3 bases, leaving 14 bases between them. The CDR3 protein is CASSLGLVNNQPQHF. DNA of the CDR3: TGTGCCAGCAGTCTGGGACTCGTAAACAATCAGCCCCAGCATTTT.

The gene calls are TRBV4-1 and TRBJ2-1; D tentatively reads TRBD1 or TRBD2 (5 bases each). The CDR3 contains 16 residues. CDR1 MGHRA and CDR2 YSYEKL come from the germline V gene. V was trimmed by 0 bases and J by 0 bases, leaving 9 bases between them. The CDR3: CASSQDWGSSYNEQFF. As DNA, the CDR3 is TGCGCCAGCAGCCAAGATTGGGGGAGCTCCTACAATGAGCAGTTCTTC.

In this sample, this clonotype turned up a few times. V is TRBV18 and J is TRBJ1-6; no clear D. Germline CDR1 KGHSH, CDR2 LQKENI. V lost 2 bases and J lost 0, with 11 bases in between. The CDR3 covers 17 residues. This CDR3 reads CASSPNGGVSYNSPLHF. CDR3 bases: TGTGCCAGCTCACCAAATGGCGGGGTCTCCTATAATTCACCCCTCCACTTT.

This clonotype was counted ten times or more. The V and J genes are TRBV7-2 and TRBJ2-5, with a possible D match to TRBD1 (6 bases). V shed 0 bases and J shed 5 bases, with 16 bases lying between them. Germline values: CDR1 SGHTA, CDR2 FQGNSA. The CDR3 spans 16 residues. CDR3 sequence reads: CASSLALGQPGETQYF. The CDR3, as DNA: TGTGCCAGCAGCTTAGCTCTCGGACAGCCCGGGGAGACCCAGTACTTC.

This clonotype has ten or more counts. The rearrangement links TRBV24-1 to TRBJ1-1; D is possibly TRBD1 (5 bases). V dropped 3 bases and J dropped 4 bases, with 14 bases sitting between them. The CDR3 spans 15 residues. Germline V CDR1 and CDR2: KGHDR, SFDVKD. CDR3 in amino acids: CATSDPGGGSTEAFF. CDR3 DNA: TGTGCCACCAGTGATCCGGGCGGGGGAAGCACTGAAGCTTTCTTT.

This clonotype was found many times. The chain employs TRBV30 and TRBJ1-5; D is possibly TRBD1 (5 bases). Germline V gene data show CDR1 as GTSNPN and CDR2 as SVGIG (reference sequence). This CDR3 comprises 13 residues. Trimming left V 1 base short and J 6 bases short, with 10 bases between. CDR3: CAWSAQGSQPQHF. The CDR3 DNA is TGTGCCTGGAGTGCGCAGGGTAGTCAGCCCCAGCATTTT.

This clonotype was counted ten times or more. One end of the junction varies from germline; a read error may be responsible. The chain employs TRBV11-2 and TRBJ2-6; the match to TRBD2 covers 7 bases. CDR3 length: 12 amino acids. Germline CDR1 SGHAT, CDR2 FQNNGV. The CDR3 DNA follows: TGTGCCAGCCAAGGGAGGGCGGGAGTTCCGCCTTTC. Its translation is CASQGRAGVPPF.

The rearrangement links TRBV6-1 to TRBJ1-5; D gene ambiguous. CDR3 length: 14 amino acids. The V gene's germline CDR1 is MNHNS and CDR2 SASEGT. The germline V and J ends were trimmed by 5 bases and 5 bases, with 13 bases remaining between them. The CDR3 spells CASSRQGGDQPQHF. Here the CDR3 DNA reads TGTGCCAGCAGTCGACAAGGCGGGGATCAGCCCCAGCATTTT.

This clonotype was counted between two and nine times. A much larger clone sits a single nucleotide away, making a read error possible. The V gene is TRBV28, the J gene TRBJ2-5; 7 bases fit TRBD1. Germline V gives CDR1 MDHEN, CDR2 SYDVKM. CDR3 size: 15 residues. DNA of the CDR3: TGTGCCAGCAGCCTACCGGGACAGCAAAAAGAGGCCCAGTACTTC. Its protein is CASSLPGQQKEAQYF.

This clonotype appeared many times. This rearrangement joins TRBV28 to TRBJ2-1, with 12 bases aligning to TRBD2. V was clipped by 3 bases and J by 0 bases; unmatched bases: 6. This CDR3 has 18 residues. The germline gives CDR1 MDHEN, CDR2 SYDVKM. The CDR3 DNA is TGTGCCAGCAGTTTCGGGACTAGCGGGTCTAGCTCCTACAATGAGCAGTTCTTC. Its protein product is CASSFGTSGSSSYNEQFF.

The chain is built from TRBV9 and TRBJ2-7; no clear D gene. This CDR3 region has 14 residues. The V end was cut by 0 bases, the J end by 4 bases, with 11 bases between. Germline CDR1 SGDLS, CDR2 YYNGEE. CDR3 protein: CASSVAPVGYEQYF. CDR3 DNA: TGTGCCAGCAGCGTAGCCCCGGTGGGGTACGAGCAGTACTTC.

The rearrangement links TRBV29-1 to TRBJ2-3; 8 nucleotides match TRBD1. Germline V lookup: CDR1 SQVTM, CDR2 ANQGSEA. This CDR3 spans 15 amino acids. V shed 4 bases and J 4 bases; nucleotides not matched to a gene: 10. CDR3 in DNA: TGCAGCGTTGTTGCAGTTGCAGGGGGCGCAGATACGCAGTATTTT. Encoded protein: CSVVAVAGGADTQYF.

This clonotype turned up a few times. V gene TRBV3-1 combines with J gene TRBJ2-2; D is undetermined. Germline V gene sequence: CDR1 LGHDT, CDR2 YNNKEL (reference sequence). The V end was cut by 7 bases, the J end by 0 bases, with 15 bases between. The CDR3 contains 16 residues. The CDR3 protein is CASNPELHANTGELFF. The CDR3 nucleotides read TGTGCCAGCAACCCAGAGTTACACGCGAACACCGGGGAGCTGTTTTTT.